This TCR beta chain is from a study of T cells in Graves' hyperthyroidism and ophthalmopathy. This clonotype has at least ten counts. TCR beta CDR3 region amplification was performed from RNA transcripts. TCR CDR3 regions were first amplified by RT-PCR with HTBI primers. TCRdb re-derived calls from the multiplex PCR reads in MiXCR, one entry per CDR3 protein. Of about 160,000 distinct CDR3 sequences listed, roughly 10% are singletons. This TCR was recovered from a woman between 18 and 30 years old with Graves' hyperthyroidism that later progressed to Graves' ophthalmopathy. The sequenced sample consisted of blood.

The CDR3 region has the DNA TGTGCCAGCAGCTTAGCCGTTGGGACAGCCTCCGAGCAGTTCTTC. This gives the protein CASSLAVGTASEQFF. The chain has TRBV7-9 and TRBJ2-1; TRBD1 aligns across 7 bases. CDR3 length: 15 residues. The V gene's germline CDR1 is SEHNR and CDR2 FQNEAQ (reference sequence). J lost 10 bases, V lost 0 bases, and 9 bases had no gene match. Using reference TRBV7-9 and TRBJ2-1 for the parts outside the CDR3, the full variable domain is DTGVSQNPRHKITKRGQNVTFRCDPISEHNRLYWYRQTLGQGPEFLTYFQNEAQLEKSRLLSDRFSAERPKGSFSTLEIQRTEQGDSAMYLCASSLAVGTASEQFFGPGTRLTVL.